This T cell receptor (beta chain) emerged from a study of cytomegalovirus exposure and HLA in healthy donors. The protocol was immunoSEQ multiplex PCR, while the TCRdb copy is restricted to in-frame clones and leaves out a portion. In the table there are under 100,000 clones, approximately 96% of which are singletons. CDR3 length equals 13 residues. Germline V gives CDR1 SGHDT, CDR2 YYEEEE. Germline trimming cut 3 bases from V and 4 bases from J; bases unmatched to any gene: 3. General study results and limits: Specificity of three CMV-associated chains for CMV antigens was verified in vitro.

Details on this clone: Its antigen is unknown.

This receptor was obtained from a young woman in good health and CMV-seronegative. The genes are TRBV5-6 and TRBJ2-7; TRBD2 matches 8 bases. What was sequenced was PBMCs. The CDR3 sequence is CASSSGTSYEQYF. The CDR3 nucleotides read TGTGCCAGCAGCTCCGGGACTAGTTACGAGCAGTACTTC.